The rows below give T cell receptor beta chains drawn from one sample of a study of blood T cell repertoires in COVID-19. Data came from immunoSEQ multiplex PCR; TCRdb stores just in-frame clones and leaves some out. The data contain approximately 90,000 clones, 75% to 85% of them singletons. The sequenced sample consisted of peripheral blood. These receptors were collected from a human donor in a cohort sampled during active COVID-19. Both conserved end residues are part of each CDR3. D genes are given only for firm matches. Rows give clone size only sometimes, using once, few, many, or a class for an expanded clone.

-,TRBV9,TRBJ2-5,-,TGTGCCAGCAGCGTACAGGTCCAAGAGACCCAGTACTTC,CASSVQVQETQYF
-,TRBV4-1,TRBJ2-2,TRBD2,TGCGCCAGCAGCCTTCCGAGTGGCGGGGAGGGGATCGGGGAGCTGTTTTTT,CASSLPSGGEGIGELFF
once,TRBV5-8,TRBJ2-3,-,TGTGCCAGCAGCAGACAGACACTGGGCACAGATACGCAGTATTTT,CASSRQTLGTDTQYF
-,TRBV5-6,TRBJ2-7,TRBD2,TGTGCCAGCAGCCAGACGGGGGGAAGGGGCGGGTACGAGCAGTACTTC,CASSQTGGRGGYEQYF
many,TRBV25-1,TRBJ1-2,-,TGTGCCAGCAGTGAAGGGGGGAGTGGCTACACCTTC,CASSEGGSGYTF
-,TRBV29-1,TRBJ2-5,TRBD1,TGCAGCGCTGGACAGGGCCAAGAGACCCAGTACTTC,CSAGQGQETQYF
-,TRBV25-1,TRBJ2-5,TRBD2,TGTGCCAGCACGACTAGCGGGAGCCAGACCCAGTACTTC,CASTTSGSQTQYF
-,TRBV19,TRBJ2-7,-,TGTGCCAGTAGTATTTCCCCGCCAGGGGCCTACGAGCAGTACTTC,CASSISPPGAYEQYF
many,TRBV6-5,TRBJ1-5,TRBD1,TGTGCCAGCAGGCCTGGACAGGGGATGGGGCAGCCCCAGCATTTT,CASRPGQGMGQPQHF
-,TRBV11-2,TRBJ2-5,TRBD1,TGTGCCAGCAGACCAACAGGGGTAGAGACCCAGTACTTC,CASRPTGVETQYF
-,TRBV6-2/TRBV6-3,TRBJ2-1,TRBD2,TGTGCCAGCAGCACCGGGACTAGTGCTTGGAATGAGCAGTTCTTC,CASSTGTSAWNEQFF
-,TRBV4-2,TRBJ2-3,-,TGTGCCAGCAGCCAGGGGGCTATAGATACGCAGTATTTT,CASSQGAIDTQYF
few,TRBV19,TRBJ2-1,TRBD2,TGTGCCAGTAGTAAGGGGGACCGGGGGGGAGGGCCCCTTGAGCAGTTCTTC,CASSKGDRGGGPLEQFF
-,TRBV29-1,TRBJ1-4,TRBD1,TGCAGCGTTTCCCCCGGGACAGGGGCTGCAAAACTGTTTTTT,CSVSPGTGAAKLFF
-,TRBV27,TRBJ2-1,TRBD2,TGTGCCAGCACCTACCGAAACCCGGGACTAGCGGGGGAATGGCAGTTCTTC,CASTYRNPGLAGEWQFF
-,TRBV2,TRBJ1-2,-,TGTGCCAGCAGCGACGACTCCCGCCGGACCTTC,CASSDDSRRTF
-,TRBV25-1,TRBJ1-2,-,TGTGCCAGCAGTGATTTCAGGGGAAACTATGGCTACACCTTC,CASSDFRGNYGYTF
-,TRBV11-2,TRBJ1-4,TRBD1,TGTGCCAGCAGCTTAGTGGGACAGGGGGATGAAAAACTGTTTTTT,CASSLVGQGDEKLFF
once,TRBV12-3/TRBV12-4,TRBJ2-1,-,TGTGCCAGCAGTTTAAATTCGGAGAATGAGCAGTTCTTC,CASSLNSENEQFF
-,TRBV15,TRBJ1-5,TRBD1,TGTGCCACCAGCAGAGATTCCCGACAGGGTCAGCCCCAGCATTTT,CATSRDSRQGQPQHF
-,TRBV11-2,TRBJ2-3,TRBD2,TGTGCCAGCAGCTTAACGGGAGGGCCAGATACGCAGTATTTT,CASSLTGGPDTQYF
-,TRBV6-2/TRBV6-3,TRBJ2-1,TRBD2,TGTGCCAGCAGTTACCGCCCGAGCGGGGTCTCCTACAATGAGCAGTTCTTC,CASSYRPSGVSYNEQFF
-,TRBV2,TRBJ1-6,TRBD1,TGTGCCAGCAGTCAACAGGGGGCGCGGGGGTCACCCCTCCACTTT,CASSQQGARGSPLHF
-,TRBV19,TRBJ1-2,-,TGTGCCAGTAGTCCCGAAGGCGGCAGGGGTGTCTATGGCTACACCTTC,CASSPEGGRGVYGYTF
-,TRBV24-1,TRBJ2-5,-,TGTGCCACCAGTGATTCAGCAGGGCTTGAGACCCAGTACTTC,CATSDSAGLETQYF
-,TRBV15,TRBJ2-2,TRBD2,TGTGCCACCAGCAGACCAAAGCGGGAGGGCTGGACCGGGGAGCTGTTTTTT,CATSRPKREGWTGELFF
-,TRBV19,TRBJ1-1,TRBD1,TGTGCCAGTAGTACCCTACCCAGACAGGGGGCGCGTACTGAAGCTTTCTTT,CASSTLPRQGARTEAFF
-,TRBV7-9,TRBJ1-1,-,TGTGCCAGCAGCTTCTGGGGGCGCCGGACTGAAGCTTTCTTT,CASSFWGRRTEAFF
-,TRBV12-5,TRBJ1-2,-,TGTGCTAGTGGTTTCTCTGGAGGTGGCTACACCTTC,CASGFSGGGYTF
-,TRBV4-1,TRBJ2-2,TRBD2,TGCGCCAGCAGCCATAAAGCGGGAGGGCCGGGGACCGGGGAGCTGTTTTTT,CASSHKAGGPGTGELFF
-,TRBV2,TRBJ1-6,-,TGTGCCAGCACGGGGGAGAGTTCACCCCTCCACTTT,CASTGESSPLHF
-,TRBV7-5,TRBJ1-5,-,TGTGCCAGAAGCCGGACAGGCAATCAGCCCCAGCATTTT,CARSRTGNQPQHF
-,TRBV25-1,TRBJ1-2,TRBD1,TGTGCCAGCAGTGAATTTGGACAGGACTATGGCTACACCTTC,CASSEFGQDYGYTF
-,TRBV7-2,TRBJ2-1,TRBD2,TGTGCCAGCTACCAGGGGGTAGCGGGAGGGAATGAGCAGTTCTTC,CASYQGVAGGNEQFF
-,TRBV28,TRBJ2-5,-,TGTGCCAGCAGTTCGGGGGACCGCCTCGCACAAGAGACCCAGTACTTC,CASSSGDRLAQETQYF
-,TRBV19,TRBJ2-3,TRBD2,TGTGCCAGTAGTAGCGGGAGGGGGGCAGATACGCAGTATTTT,CASSSGRGADTQYF
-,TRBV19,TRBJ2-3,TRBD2,TGTGCCAGTAGTAAGCGGGAGGGCCGGGATACGCAGTATTTT,CASSKREGRDTQYF
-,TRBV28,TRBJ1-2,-,TGTGCCAGCAGTGGGGGCTTGGACGGCTACACCTTC,CASSGGLDGYTF
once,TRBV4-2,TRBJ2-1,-,TGTGCCAGCAGCCAAGATCGGGGTGAGCAGTTCTTC,CASSQDRGEQFF
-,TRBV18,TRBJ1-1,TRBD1,TGTGCCAGCTCACCACGAATACGACAGGGGTTGTACACTGAAGCTTTCTTT,CASSPRIRQGLYTEAFF
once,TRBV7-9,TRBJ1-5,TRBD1,TGTGCCAGCAGCTTGAACCCGGGACAGGGTCAGCCCCAGCATTTT,CASSLNPGQGQPQHF
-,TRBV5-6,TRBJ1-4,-,TGTGCCAGCAGCTCCCATACGGAGGTTTGGAAACTGTTTTTT,CASSSHTEVWKLFF
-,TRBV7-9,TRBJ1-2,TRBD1,TGTGCCAGCATCCGTGCGGAGAGGGGGCCTGGCTACACCTTC,CASIRAERGPGYTF
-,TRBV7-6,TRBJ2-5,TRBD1,TGTGCCAGCAGCTTAACAGGGGGACAAGAGACCCAGTACTTC,CASSLTGGQETQYF
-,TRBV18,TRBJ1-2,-,TGTGCCAGCTCACCGCTAGCCGGCGGCACCTCGGGAGGCTACACCTTC,CASSPLAGGTSGGYTF
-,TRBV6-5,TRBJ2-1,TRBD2,TGTGCCAGCAGTTCAAATCAGGCGGGAGGGGGGAATGAGCAGTTCTTC,CASSSNQAGGGNEQFF
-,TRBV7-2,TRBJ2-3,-,TGTGCCAGCAGCTCACCCGACTACCTCACAGATACGCAGTATTTT,CASSSPDYLTDTQYF
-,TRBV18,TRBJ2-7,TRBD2,TGTGCCAGCTCAATTGGCGGGAGTGTGTCCTACGAGCAGTACTTC,CASSIGGSVSYEQYF
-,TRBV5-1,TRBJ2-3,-,TGCGCCAGCAGCGCGGGACAGTCCACAGATACGCAGTATTTT,CASSAGQSTDTQYF